A single sample is the source of the 15 T cell receptor beta chains below, sequenced in a study of shared clonotypes between healthy human individuals. Method: immunoSEQ multiplex PCR; TCRdb's copy keeps in-frame clones and lacks some. The table lists 450,000 to 600,000 clones, 79% of them singletons. The sequenced material came from PBMCs. All receptors come from a middle-aged woman in good health. Some clones in this sample may be carry-over from other donors' samples.

The rearrangement joins TRBV7-9 to TRBJ2-1, with D possibly being TRBD2 (5 bases). V dropped 5 bases and J dropped 5 bases, with 13 bases sitting between them. The CDR3 spans 14 residues. Per germline, CDR1 SEHNR and CDR2 FQNEAQ (reference sequence). In DNA, the CDR3 is TGTGCCAGCAGCCTCTCAGCCGGGGACAATGAGCAGTTCTTC. This codes for CASSLSAGDNEQFF.

The V and J genes are TRBV28 and TRBJ1-5; maybe TRBD1 (5 bases). Trimming removed 6 bases from V and 7 bases from J, with 19 bases in between. CDR3 size: 15 residues. The germline V gene encodes CDR1 MDHEN and CDR2 SYDVKM. CDR3 sequence: CASSPPGTGGQPQHF. The CDR3 bases are TGTGCCAGCAGCCCTCCGGGAACCGGGGGACAGCCCCAGCATTTT.

This chain connects TRBV5-5 to TRBJ2-2, with a tentative D call TRBD1 (6 bases). Germline lookup yields CDR1 SGHKS and CDR2 YYEKEE (reference sequence). The CDR3 is 14 amino acids. Trimming removed 4 bases from V and 1 base from J, with 8 bases in between. CDR3 residues: CASSPGQNTGELFF. The CDR3 DNA sequence: TGTGCCAGCAGCCCGGGACAGAACACCGGGGAGCTGTTTTTT.

The rearrangement joins TRBV10-3 to TRBJ2-3; D perhaps matches TRBD2 (6 bases). Germline CDR1 and CDR2: ENHRY and SYGVKD. The CDR3 loop spans 16 amino acids. Trimming shortened V by 4 bases and J by 1 base, and 15 bases separated the two germline ends. The chain's CDR3 is CAISVGTGVGTDTQYF. CDR3 coding DNA: TGTGCCATCAGTGTTGGGACGGGAGTGGGCACAGATACGCAGTATTTT.

The CDR3 protein is CASSRDYRDYEQYF. The CDR3 DNA is TGTGCCAGCAGTAGGGACTACCGCGACTACGAGCAGTACTTC. The chain links TRBV28 to TRBJ2-7; the match to TRBD2 covers 7 bases. Germline trimming cut 5 bases from V and 3 bases from J; bases unmatched to any gene: 7. This CDR3 is built from 14 residues. Per the germline V gene, CDR1 is MDHEN and CDR2 is SYDVKM.

The CDR3, as DNA: TGTGCCAGCAGTTTAGGTGGTCAGGGAGGCACCATATATTTT. Translated: CASSLGGQGGTIYF. V gene TRBV27 combines with J gene TRBJ1-3, with a tentative D call TRBD1 (5 bases). V gave up 2 bases and J gave up 9 bases, with 14 bases separating them. CDR1 is MNHEY and CDR2 is SMNVEV in the germline V gene (reference sequence). The CDR3 consists of 14 residues.

The chain couples TRBV28 to TRBJ1-4; the match to TRBD1 covers 8 bases. The CDR3 is made up of 16 amino acids. CDR1 MDHEN and CDR2 SYDVKM come from the germline V gene. After removal of 3 bases from V and 6 bases from J, the junction contained 9 bases not matched to a gene. This chain's CDR3 is CASSLFRGRNDEKLFF. The CDR3 region has the DNA TGTGCCAGCAGTTTGTTCAGGGGGCGAAATGATGAAAAACTGTTTTTT.

About this clone itself: Other DNA sequences in this sample translate to the same CDR3. V and J are TRBV4-1 and TRBJ2-1, with D unclear. Germline CDR1 reads MGHRA; CDR2 reads YSYEKL. Trimming shortened V by 0 bases and J by 3 bases, and 3 bases separated the two germline ends. CDR3 length: 13 amino acids. CDR3 sequence reads: CASSQDFYNEQFF. CDR3 bases: TGCGCCAGCAGCCAAGATTTCTACAATGAGCAGTTCTTC.

The chain employs TRBV6-4 and TRBJ2-5; TRBD2 might be the D (6 bases). The length of the CDR3 is 16 residues. V dropped 3 bases and J dropped 3 bases, with 17 bases sitting between them. The germline gives CDR1 MRHNA, CDR2 SNTAGT. The CDR3, as DNA: TGTGCCAGCAGTGAAACCCCTGGAGCGGGTAAAGAGACCCAGTACTTC. As protein: CASSETPGAGKETQYF.

The CDR3, as DNA: TGTGCCAGCAGCTTGGGTCAGGGGGCTTTCAATGAGCAGTTCTTC. Its translation is CASSLGQGAFNEQFF. This chain joins TRBV5-6 and TRBJ2-1; 8 bases match TRBD1. This CDR3 region has 15 residues. The germline V gene has CDR1 SGHDT and CDR2 YYEEEE. Trimming removed 0 bases from V and 6 bases from J; junction bases left unmatched: 5.

This clone turned up a few times. The rearrangement uses TRBV12-5 and TRBJ2-2, with D possibly being TRBD2 (5 bases). This CDR3 has 14 residues. Per germline, CDR1 LGHNT and CDR2 FRNRAP. Here the CDR3 reads CAQEAGGNTGELFF. In DNA form, the CDR3 reads TGTGCCCAGGAGGCCGGAGGGAACACCGGGGAGCTGTTTTTT.

This clone was detected a few times. The chain carries TRBV5-4 and TRBJ2-7, with 7 positions matching TRBD1. V shed 4 bases and J 4 bases; nucleotides not matched to a gene: 14. Germline V gene sequence: CDR1 SGHNT, CDR2 YYREEE (reference sequence). CDR3 length: 16 amino acids. CDR3 amino acids: CASSPNPGQKNYEQYF. The DNA for the CDR3 is TGTGCCAGCAGCCCTAATCCGGGACAGAAAAATTACGAGCAGTACTTC.

The chain recombines TRBV5-1 with TRBJ2-2, with 13 bases fitting TRBD2. CDR3 length: 18 amino acids. Germline V gene data show CDR1 as SGHRS and CDR2 as YFSETQ. Unmatched junction bases numbered 7, after V lost 4 bases and J lost 1 base. CDR3 sequence reads: CASSPGTSGTMNTGELFF. DNA for the CDR3: TGCGCCAGCAGCCCCGGGACTAGCGGGACAATGAACACCGGGGAGCTGTTTTTT.

The chain links TRBV2 to TRBJ1-5; D perhaps matches TRBD1 (6 bases). Per the germline V gene, CDR1 is SNHLY and CDR2 is FYNNEI. This CDR3 region has 14 residues. Trimming removed 6 bases at V and 4 bases at J, with 13 bases between. The chain's CDR3 is CASRVGGRNQPQHF. The CDR3 DNA sequence: TGTGCCAGCAGAGTCGGGGGCCGGAATCAGCCCCAGCATTTT.

The gene calls are TRBV5-4 and TRBJ1-2; TRBD1 agrees at 9 bases. V lost 3 bases to trimming and J lost 8 bases; unmatched junction nucleotides: 5. This CDR3 region has 13 residues. Per germline, CDR1 SGHNT and CDR2 YYREEE (reference sequence). The CDR3 DNA reads TGTGCCAGCAGCTGGACAGGGGAAGAAGGCTACACCTTC. Residues: CASSWTGEEGYTF.